One sample yielded the 13 T cell receptor beta chains listed below, sequenced in a study of radiation and T cells in renal cell carcinoma. Described time point: baseline pretreatment blood. Described treatment: 15 Gy SBRT to primary tumor, nephrectomy 4 weeks later. Clones were sequenced by immunoSEQ multiplex PCR, and TCRdb holds only the in-frame ones, with some missing. The profile shows about 59,000 clones, approximately 84% of them singletons. Here the sequenced sample was blood, taken from a patient whose treatment included radiotherapy and nephrectomy. Receptors were obtained from a man aged 55 to 69 with renal cell carcinoma.

A few counts support this clone. This rearrangement joins TRBV7-8 to TRBJ2-3, with D tentatively TRBD2 (6 bases). Germline values: CDR1 SGHVS, CDR2 FQNEAQ. The CDR3 contains 14 residues. V was shortened by 4 bases and J by 1 base, with 9 bases between the two germline ends. The CDR3 loop is CASSYSGGTDTQYF. The CDR3, as DNA: TGTGCCAGCAGCTATAGCGGTGGCACAGATACGCAGTATTTT.

The chain joins TRBV19 to TRBJ2-1; 12 nucleotides match TRBD2. Germline CDR1 reads LNHDA; CDR2 reads SQIVND (reference sequence). The CDR3 consists of 16 residues. V lost 6 bases, J lost 5 bases, and 8 bases stayed unmatched. CDR3: CASRKIGLAGNNEQFF. In nucleotides, the CDR3 is TGTGCCAGTAGGAAGATAGGACTAGCGGGAAACAATGAGCAGTTCTTC.

J is TRBJ1-4 and V is TRBV27, with D uncertain. V gave up 6 bases and J gave up 1 base, with 15 bases separating them. The CDR3 sequence is 16 residues long. Looked up from germline, CDR1 is MNHEY and CDR2 is SMNVEV (reference sequence). The DNA for the CDR3 is TGTGCCAGCAGCCGAAGTTCTTATGGAACTAATGAAAAACTGTTTTTT. It encodes CASSRSSYGTNEKLFF.

The V gene is TRBV9, the J gene TRBJ2-1; TRBD2 aligns across 9 bases. V shed 6 bases, J shed 8 bases, and the junction held 9 bases outside the gene matches. The CDR3 covers 14 residues. The V gene's germline CDR1 is SGDLS and CDR2 YYNGEE. CDR3 in amino acids: CASTSGRFRDEQFF. DNA for the CDR3: TGTGCCAGCACGAGCGGGAGGTTCCGAGATGAGCAGTTCTTC.

Only one count was recorded for this clone. J is TRBJ2-5 and V is TRBV19; D is perhaps TRBD1 (5 bases). The better agreement between TRBJ2-7 and the DNA end casts doubt on the J call. The germline V gene has CDR1 LNHDA and CDR2 SQIVND (reference sequence). The CDR3 runs 11 residues. The CDR3 here is CASQQGSEQYF. CDR3 sequence (DNA): TGTGCCAGTCAGCAGGGATCCGAGCAGTACTTC.

The chain uses TRBV10-3 and TRBJ2-1; 13 nucleotides line up with TRBD2. Germline CDR1 reads ENHRY; CDR2 reads SYGVKD. Trimming removed 6 bases from V and 5 bases from J; junction bases left unmatched: 4. The CDR3 spans 15 residues. In nucleotides, the CDR3 is TGTGCCATCAGGGACGGACTAGCGGGGGACAATGAGCAGTTCTTC. Protein sequence: CAIRDGLAGDNEQFF.

The chain recombines TRBV19 with TRBJ2-2; D possibly corresponds to TRBD1 (6 bases). CDR1 LNHDA and CDR2 SQIVND come from the germline V gene (reference sequence). Trimming took off 3 bases at V and 0 bases at J, with 11 bases between the two ends. The CDR3 consists of 16 residues. CDR3: CASSIRGNANTGELFF. The CDR3 region has the DNA TGTGCCAGTAGTATCAGGGGAAACGCGAACACCGGGGAGCTGTTTTTT.

The chain is built from TRBV7-8 and TRBJ1-1, with D unresolved. The CDR3 has 15 amino acids. The germline V gene encodes CDR1 SGHVS and CDR2 FQNEAQ. V was shortened by 1 base and J by 1 base, with 10 bases between the two germline ends. CDR3 nucleotide sequence: TGTGCCAGCAGCTTAGTCGTGGCAGGGAACACTGAAGCTTTCTTT. Its translation is CASSLVVAGNTEAFF.

The chain is built from TRBV5-4 and TRBJ2-3; 7 nucleotides line up with TRBD2. Unmatched junction bases numbered 10, after V lost 5 bases and J lost 4 bases. There are 15 residues in the CDR3. Per the germline V gene, CDR1 is SGHNT and CDR2 is YYREEE (reference sequence). CDR3 loop: CASSRDYTMADTQYF. Here the CDR3 DNA reads TGTGCCAGCAGTCGGGACTATACTATGGCAGATACGCAGTATTTT. The entire variable domain, with the rest obtained from reference TRBV5-4 and TRBJ2-3, is as follows: ETGVTQSPTHLIKTRGQQVTLRCSSQSGHNTVSWYQQALGQGPQFIFQYYREEENGRGNFPPRFSGLQFPNYSSELNVNALELDDSALYLCASSRDYTMADTQYFGPGTRLTVL.

This clone turned up a few times. This chain links TRBV9 with TRBJ2-3; 7 positions match TRBD2. This CDR3 comprises 15 residues. From germline, CDR1 is SGDLS and CDR2 YYNGEE. The V gene end was trimmed by 0 bases and the J gene end by 4 bases; junction bases not matched to a gene: 5. For the CDR3, the DNA is TGTGCCAGCAGCGTAGCAGGCGCGGGGGCAGATACGCAGTATTTT. Translating it yields CASSVAGAGADTQYF.

The table lists this clone with a count of one. The chain uses TRBV7-6 and TRBJ2-2; 10 nucleotides align to TRBD2. V lost 3 bases to trimming and J lost 5 bases; unmatched junction nucleotides: 6. CDR1 SGHVS and CDR2 FNYEAQ come from the germline V gene. The CDR3 spans 16 residues. CDR3 nucleotide sequence: TGTGCCAGCAGCTTCGACACTAGCGGGACGACCGGGGAGCTGTTTTTT. Its translation is CASSFDTSGTTGELFF. The whole variable domain, remainder taken from reference TRBV7-6 and TRBJ2-2, is GAGVSQSPRYKVTKRGQDVALRCDPISGHVSLYWYRQALGQGPEFLTYFNYEAQQDKSGLPNDRFSAERPEGSISTLTIQRTEQRDSAMYRCASSFDTSGTTGELFFGEGSRLTVL.

The chain couples TRBV6-5 to TRBJ1-1, with 7 bases fitting TRBD1. V gave up 2 bases and J gave up 1 base; unmatched junction bases: 4. The CDR3 consists of 15 residues. Per the germline V gene, CDR1 is MNHEY and CDR2 is SVGAGI. The CDR3 DNA reads TGTGCCAGCAGTTACGTCGGGACAGCGAACACTGAAGCTTTCTTT. Residues: CASSYVGTANTEAFF.

The V gene is TRBV29-1, the J gene TRBJ2-2; 14 bases map to TRBD2. V trimming: 4 bases; J trimming: 1 base; junction bases outside the gene matches: 2. Germline loops: CDR1 SQVTM, CDR2 ANQGSEA. The CDR3 length is 16 residues. CDR3 sequence (DNA): TGCAGCGTTGGGACTAGCGGGGGGCGGAACACCGGGGAGCTGTTTTTT. It specifies CSVGTSGGRNTGELFF.